What follows are 26 T cell receptor beta chains derived from one specimen sequenced in a study of T cell changes during pregnancy in multiple sclerosis. The protocol was immunoSEQ multiplex PCR, while the TCRdb copy is restricted to in-frame clones and leaves out a portion. Found here are tens of thousands of clones, nearly 90% of them singletons; the top ten hold roughly 0.77%. The sequencing here drew on CD4+ T cells from peripheral blood mononuclear cells, taken in the second trimester of pregnancy. Source of these receptors: a female donor with multiple sclerosis, enrolled in a pregnancy study.

The rearrangement joins TRBV2 to TRBJ2-1, with 7 bases aligning to TRBD1. The CDR3 runs to 16 residues. Germline loops: CDR1 SNHLY, CDR2 FYNNEI. The V and J ends lost 6 bases and 3 bases, in that order; junction bases with no gene match: 11. DNA for the CDR3: TGTGCCAGCAGAGACCAGGACAGGATTTTCTACAATGAGCAGTTCTTC. It specifies CASRDQDRIFYNEQFF.

This chain connects TRBV4-3 to TRBJ2-5; weak D call: TRBD1 (6 bases). Germline CDR1 reads LGHNA; CDR2 reads YSLEER. V dropped 0 bases and J dropped 2 bases, with 16 bases sitting between them. The CDR3 has 17 amino acids. The CDR3 protein is CASSQETLGHYQETQYF. The CDR3 DNA is TGCGCCAGCAGCCAAGAGACCTTGGGACACTATCAAGAGACCCAGTACTTC.

The genes are TRBV4-2 and TRBJ2-6; 7 nucleotides line up with TRBD2. Germline V CDR1 and CDR2: LGHNA, YNFKEQ. The CDR3 spans 17 residues. The J segment lost 7 bases and the V segment lost 0 bases, leaving 9 bases of the junction unmatched. The CDR3 loop is CASSQEPGGEGANVLTF. The CDR3 DNA reads as TGTGCCAGCAGCCAAGAACCTGGGGGGGAAGGAGCCAACGTCCTGACTTTC.

The chain employs TRBV6-5 and TRBJ2-2, with D perhaps TRBD2 (7 bases). From germline, CDR1 is MNHEY and CDR2 SVGAGI. Between the trimmed V and J ends, which lost 5 bases and 3 bases, there was a span of 13 bases. This CDR3 is 15 amino acids long. The DNA of the CDR3 is TGTGCCAGCAGTCGTACAGGGAGGGACACCGGGGAGCTGTTTTTT. Its protein product is CASSRTGRDTGELFF.

The chain has TRBV7-9 and TRBJ1-4; TRBD1 matches 9 bases. Germline CDR1 SEHNR, CDR2 FQNEAQ (reference sequence). The CDR3 is 15 residues long. V shed 4 bases, J shed 7 bases, and the junction held 7 bases outside the gene matches. The CDR3 reads CASSYTGTGFEKLFF. The DNA for the CDR3 is TGTGCCAGCAGCTATACCGGGACAGGGTTTGAAAAACTGTTTTTT.

J is TRBJ2-7 and V is TRBV19, with a weak D call TRBD1 (5 bases). The germline V and J ends were trimmed by 2 bases and 6 bases, with 11 bases remaining between them. The CDR3 spans 13 residues. Germline assignment: CDR1 LNHDA and CDR2 SQIVND (reference sequence). The CDR3 DNA sequence: TGTGCCAGTAGTATAAATCAGGGCGCCGAGCAGTACTTC. Translating it yields CASSINQGAEQYF.

The chain is built from TRBV2 and TRBJ2-5, with 7 bases that match TRBD1. The J call may be faulty, since TRBJ2-7 better matches the DNA end. Germline V gene lookup returns CDR1 SNHLY and CDR2 FYNNEI. The CDR3 is made up of 12 amino acids. CDR3 protein: CASQGESLEQYF. CDR3 bases: TGTGCCAGCCAGGGGGAGTCCCTCGAGCAGTACTTC.

This chain connects TRBV4-3 to TRBJ2-6; no definite D call. Germline V lookup: CDR1 LGHNA, CDR2 YSLEER. The V gene lost 4 bases and the J gene lost 4 bases, with 8 bases spanning the gap. The CDR3 runs to 14 residues. This CDR3 is CASSPEPGANVLTF. The CDR3, as DNA: TGCGCCAGCAGCCCTGAGCCGGGGGCCAACGTCCTGACTTTC.

This chain uses TRBV5-6 with TRBJ1-2; TRBD1 aligns across 7 bases. The germline V gene encodes CDR1 SGHDT and CDR2 YYEEEE. The CDR3 consists of 12 residues. Trimming removed 0 bases from V and 8 bases from J; junction bases left unmatched: 1. The CDR3 nucleotides are TGTGCCAGCAGCTTGGAGGGGGCCGGCTACACCTTC. This translates into CASSLEGAGYTF.

The chain carries TRBV5-1 and TRBJ1-4, with D possibly matching TRBD1 (6 bases). V was pared by 4 bases and J by 5 bases, with 15 bases between. CDR1 and CDR2 (germline): SGHRS, YFSETQ. This CDR3 spans 15 amino acids. The CDR3 is CASSRPDSQNEKLFF. Here the CDR3 DNA reads TGCGCCAGCAGCCGACCGGACAGTCAAAATGAAAAACTGTTTTTT.

The rearrangement links TRBV18 to TRBJ1-1; a possible D gene is TRBD1 (5 bases). Looked up from germline, CDR1 is KGHSH and CDR2 is LQKENI. V lost 4 bases and J 4 bases, leaving 13 bases between the germline ends. CDR3 size: 14 residues. CDR3 in amino acids: CASSLATGTTEAFF. CDR3 nucleotides: TGTGCCAGCTCACTGGCCACAGGAACCACTGAAGCTTTCTTT.

The chain links TRBV5-6 to TRBJ1-2; TRBD1 agrees at 9 bases. Unmatched junction bases numbered 9, after V lost 2 bases and J lost 10 bases. This CDR3 has 14 amino acids. Per the germline V gene, CDR1 is SGHDT and CDR2 is YYEEEE. The CDR3 spells CASSLVGDRVYYTF. Here the CDR3 DNA reads TGTGCCAGCAGCTTAGTAGGGGACAGGGTTTACTACACCTTC.

In this sample, this clone turned up once. This chain joins TRBV19 and TRBJ2-1; 9 positions agree with TRBD1. J lost 9 bases, V lost 5 bases, and 20 bases had no gene match. Germline V gene data show CDR1 as LNHDA and CDR2 as SQIVND (reference sequence). The CDR3 contains 18 residues. DNA for the CDR3: TGTGCCAGTAGTCCATCAGGGACAGGGCTTACTACTTGGGGTGAGCAGTTCTTC. Protein product: CASSPSGTGLTTWGEQFF.

This sequence joins TRBV12-5 and TRBJ2-1, with 14 bases matching TRBD2. This CDR3 contains 19 residues. Per the germline V gene, CDR1 is LGHNT and CDR2 is FRNRAP. Unmatched junction bases numbered 7, after V lost 1 base and J lost 2 bases. CDR3 DNA: TGTGCTAGTGGTTTGGCTCTCGGGACTAGCGGGGGCGCCTACAATGAGCAGTTCTTC. It specifies CASGLALGTSGGAYNEQFF.

This clone was counted a few times. This CDR3 is CASSPRGRGSTDTQYF. CDR3 sequence (DNA): TGCGCCAGCAGCCCGAGGGGACGGGGGAGCACAGATACGCAGTATTTT. V and J are TRBV4-3 and TRBJ2-3; D possibly corresponds to TRBD2 (6 bases). Germline CDR1 reads LGHNA; CDR2 reads YSLEER. The CDR3 has 16 amino acids. V lost 4 bases, J lost 0 bases, and 14 bases lay in between.

The V gene is TRBV5-4, the J gene TRBJ1-2; D is perhaps TRBD1 (6 bases). CDR1 is SGHNT and CDR2 is YYREEE in the germline V gene (reference sequence). This CDR3 has 14 residues. The V and J ends lost 0 bases and 4 bases respectively, with 10 bases between them. The CDR3 sequence: CASSLGTGPYGYTF. CDR3 sequence (DNA): TGTGCCAGCAGCTTGGGCACAGGGCCCTATGGCTACACCTTC. Combining the CDR3 with reference TRBV5-4 and TRBJ1-2 gives the whole variable domain ETGVTQSPTHLIKTRGQQVTLRCSSQSGHNTVSWYQQALGQGPQFIFQYYREEENGRGNFPPRFSGLQFPNYSSELNVNALELDDSALYLCASSLGTGPYGYTFGSGTRLTVV.

The gene calls are TRBV7-6 and TRBJ2-7; 9 positions match TRBD1. Germline CDR1 reads SGHVS; CDR2 reads FNYEAQ. Unmatched junction bases numbered 14, after V lost 5 bases and J lost 6 bases. This CDR3 spans 16 amino acids. In DNA, the CDR3 is TGTGCCAGCAGCCCTTCCTCCGGGACAGGGAGGAGCGAGCAGTACTTC. This sequence encodes CASSPSSGTGRSEQYF.

V usage is TRBV10-1 and J usage is TRBJ2-1; 7 bases are a match to TRBD2. The CDR3 runs to 17 residues. V lost 0 bases and J lost 0; bases outside the gene matches: 5. Germline loops: CDR1 WNHNN, CDR2 SYGVQD (reference sequence). CDR3 residues: CASSESIAGDSYNEQFF. CDR3 bases: TGCGCCAGCAGTGAGTCGATCGCGGGAGACTCCTACAATGAGCAGTTCTTC.

The chain is built from TRBV10-2 and TRBJ2-3; TRBD2 matches at 10 bases. Germline V gene data show CDR1 as WSHSY and CDR2 as SAAADI. The CDR3 spans 17 residues. V shed 7 bases, J shed 0 bases, and the junction held 10 bases outside the gene matches. CDR3 bases: TGCGCCAGCATGCTGGCTAGCGGGGGCCCTAGCACAGATACGCAGTATTTT. The encoded protein is CASMLASGGPSTDTQYF.

The V gene is TRBV9, the J gene TRBJ2-3; D is unresolved. The CDR3 runs 17 residues. Trimming took off 1 base at V and 4 bases at J, with 19 bases between the two ends. Per the germline V gene, CDR1 is SGDLS and CDR2 is YYNGEE. The DNA for the CDR3 is TGTGCCAGCAGCGTACGCTATGGGCTCGATGGATCAGATACGCAGTATTTT. Its protein is CASSVRYGLDGSDTQYF.

This clone showed up just once. J is TRBJ2-3 and V is TRBV5-1; the match to TRBD2 covers 15 bases. The CDR3 runs to 18 residues. Per the germline V gene, CDR1 is SGHRS and CDR2 is YFSETQ. The V and J ends lost 4 bases and 7 bases, in that order; junction bases with no gene match: 13. This CDR3 is CASSPGLAGGLGAHTQYF. DNA for the CDR3: TGCGCCAGCAGCCCGGGACTAGCGGGGGGTCTTGGTGCACATACGCAGTATTTT.

This clone was seen just once. The chain employs TRBV7-2 and TRBJ2-2; TRBD1 matches 9 bases. This CDR3 is 14 amino acids long. V lost 5 bases and J lost 6; bases outside the gene matches: 4. Germline loops: CDR1 SGHTA, CDR2 FQGNSA. CDR3 protein: CASSGDRAAGELFF. The CDR3 DNA sequence: TGTGCCAGCAGCGGGGACAGGGCTGCCGGGGAGCTGTTTTTT.

This rearrangement joins TRBV5-1 to TRBJ2-3; possible D gene TRBD1, 5 bases. This CDR3 comprises 14 residues. The germline V gene encodes CDR1 SGHRS and CDR2 YFSETQ. The V and J ends lost 4 bases and 3 bases respectively, with 12 bases between them. CDR3 coding DNA: TGCGCCAGCAGCCCTACAGGTTCTACAGATACGCAGTATTTT. Its translation is CASSPTGSTDTQYF.

The rearrangement joins TRBV5-1 to TRBJ2-5; perhaps TRBD1 as D (5 bases). The CDR3 has 16 amino acids. Deletions cut 5 bases from V and 4 bases from J, with 21 bases between. The germline CDR1 and CDR2 sequences are SGHRS and YFSETQ. In DNA form, the CDR3 reads TGCGCCAGCAGTTCCTCCTTGAAGGGGTATTTAGAGACCCAGTACTTC. This encodes CASSSSLKGYLETQYF.

The chain combines TRBV10-3 with TRBJ1-1; D perhaps matches TRBD1 (5 bases). Germline V gene lookup returns CDR1 ENHRY and CDR2 SYGVKD. The V end was cut by 8 bases, the J end by 3 bases, with 16 bases between. The CDR3 extends over 14 amino acids. CDR3 sequence (DNA): TGTGCCATCGTTAAAAGCAGGGAGGACACTGAAGCTTTCTTT. Amino acid sequence: CAIVKSREDTEAFF.

The chain links TRBV5-4 to TRBJ2-1; possible D gene TRBD1, 6 bases. Germline CDR1 SGHNT, CDR2 YYREEE (reference sequence). The V and J ends lost 4 bases and 5 bases respectively, with 13 bases between them. The CDR3 is 14 amino acids. CDR3 DNA sequence: TGTGCCAGCAGCCGTGCCGGGGACAACAATGAGCAGTTCTTC. It is translated as CASSRAGDNNEQFF.